This T cell receptor beta chain was observed in a study of human T cells and chemical hapten exposure. Study summary: Upper-back patches of 0.01% DPC were read at 6 days. Whole-study findings and limits: Expanded TCRs made up significantly more big CDR3 similarity clusters than controls did.

Trimming left V 3 bases short and J 5 bases short, with 10 bases between. In germline, CDR1 is MDHEN, CDR2 SYDVKM. CDR3 length: 13 amino acids. Time point described: pre-sensitization, week 0. Documented treatment: therapeutic diphenylcyclopropenone sensitization with weekly scalp DPC. Individual cDNA molecules had unique molecular identifiers attached to them by the library. In TCRdb, the RACE reads were re-called with MiXCR into one record per CDR3 protein. The sample lists tens of thousands of distinct CDR3 sequences, 9.6% occurring once. This clonotype has more than one count but fewer than ten. Its cognate antigen is unknown.

This receptor was obtained from a woman in her 40s with alopecia areata. Some clones in this sample may be carry-over from other donors' samples. This chain joins TRBV28 and TRBJ2-5, with no clear D. The material sequenced was whole blood, taken in connection with sensitization to the hapten diphenylcyclopropenone (DPC). The CDR3 DNA follows: TGTGCCAGCAGTTTTGGGCACGAGGAGACCCAGTACTTC. Protein product: CASSFGHEETQYF.